What follows are 19 T cell receptor beta chains derived from one specimen sequenced in a study of patients and donors after allogeneic stem cell transplantation. TCRdb reanalysed the RT-PCR reads using MiXCR and keeps one entry per CDR3 protein. The sample includes about 110,000 distinct CDR3 sequences, less than 45% of them seen just once. Sequences were obtained from blood, either unsorted or a sorted T cell fraction (not recorded which). These receptors originate from a human donor who was either an allogeneic HSCT recipient or a stem cell or donor lymphocyte infusion donor (not recorded which). It is not recorded whose cells these are; they may come from a transplant donor.

This clonotype was counted between two and nine times. V usage is TRBV12-3 or TRBV12-4 and J usage is TRBJ1-5, with 8 bases lining up with TRBD1. With V trimmed by 7 bases and J by 2 bases, 7 bases remained unmatched. The CDR3 is 15 amino acids. The DNA for the CDR3 is TGTGCCAGCAACGCAGGGGGCGCGGGCAATCAGCCCCAGCATTTT. This sequence encodes CASNAGGAGNQPQHF.

J is TRBJ2-4 and V is TRBV24-1; a weak D match, TRBD1 (5 bases). Germline assignment: CDR1 KGHDR and CDR2 SFDVKD. The V end was cut by 2 bases, the J end by 8 bases, with 9 bases between. The CDR3 covers 13 residues. The CDR3, as DNA: TGTGCCACCAGTGATTCCCAGGGTTACATTCAGTACTTC. Protein product: CATSDSQGYIQYF.

The rearrangement links TRBV6-6 to TRBJ2-7; 9 bases map to TRBD1. Trimming cost V 5 bases and J 2 bases; bases outside gene matches: 1. The CDR3 loop spans 13 amino acids. Germline V gene data show CDR1 as MNHNY and CDR2 as SVGAGI (reference sequence). The CDR3 reads CASSRTGAYEQYF. For the CDR3, the DNA is TGTGCCAGCAGTAGGACAGGGGCCTACGAGCAGTACTTC.

This chain joins TRBV7-3 and TRBJ2-1; 13 positions agree with TRBD2. The junction had 7 bases not matched to a gene; V was cut back by 5 bases and J by 6 bases. The CDR3 has 16 amino acids. Per the germline V gene, CDR1 is SGHTA and CDR2 is FQGTGA. CDR3 sequence: CASSLGLAGLGNEQFF. The CDR3, as DNA: TGTGCCAGCAGCCTGGGACTAGCGGGACTAGGCAATGAGCAGTTCTTC.

Points on this clonotype: One end of the junction fails to match germline, which may point to a read error. The chain links TRBV6-5 to TRBJ2-5, with D perhaps being TRBD1 or TRBD2 (7 bases each). Germline CDR1 reads MNHEY; CDR2 reads SVGAGI. CDR3 length: 12 residues. CDR3 in amino acids: CASSQGGEIQYF. As DNA, the CDR3 is TGTGCCAGCTCTCAGGGGGGGGAGATCCAGTACTTC.

This clonotype was picked up many times. The chain carries TRBV6-2 or TRBV6-3 and TRBJ1-2; D unresolved. This CDR3 has 13 amino acids. Trimming left V 3 bases short and J 4 bases short, with 9 bases between. Per the germline V gene, CDR1 is MNHEY and CDR2 is SVGEGT. The CDR3 loop reads CASSYGPRYGYTF. CDR3 nucleotides: TGTGCCAGCAGTTATGGACCACGCTATGGCTACACCTTC.

This clonotype was counted only a few times. The chain couples TRBV4-2 to TRBJ2-1, with TRBD1 matching 7 bases. Trimming cost V 1 base and J 6 bases; bases outside gene matches: 3. This CDR3 has 14 residues. Germline-derived CDR1 and CDR2 are LGHNA and YNFKEQ. CDR3 sequence reads: CASSQGDRVNEQFF. Here the CDR3 DNA reads TGTGCCAGCAGCCAAGGAGACAGGGTCAATGAGCAGTTCTTC.

V gene TRBV12-3 or TRBV12-4 combines with J gene TRBJ1-5, with a weak D call TRBD1 (5 bases). This CDR3 spans 14 amino acids. V was trimmed by 6 bases and J by 5 bases, leaving 14 bases between them. Written as DNA, the CDR3 is TGTGCCAGCAGCACCACCTCGACAGATCAGCCCCAGCATTTT. Protein sequence: CASSTTSTDQPQHF.

This clonotype was seen only a few times. V is TRBV28 and J is TRBJ1-2; 8 bases map to TRBD1. Germline V gives CDR1 MDHEN, CDR2 SYDVKM. The V and J ends lost 4 bases and 5 bases, in that order; junction bases with no gene match: 15. The CDR3 has 17 amino acids. CDR3 in amino acids: CASSSQRTGWYSYGYTF. CDR3 DNA: TGTGCCAGCAGTTCACAACGGACAGGGTGGTATTCGTATGGCTACACCTTC.

The chain recombines TRBV5-1 with TRBJ2-6; D not certain. V gave up 0 bases and J gave up 0 bases, with 13 bases separating them. Germline values: CDR1 SGHRS, CDR2 YFSETQ. This CDR3 has 18 amino acids. CDR3 protein: CASSLAGQSNSGANVLTF. The CDR3 nucleotides read TGCGCCAGCAGCTTGGCCGGGCAGAGTAACTCTGGGGCCAACGTCCTGACTTTC.

The chain joins TRBV6-1 to TRBJ1-2; 7 nucleotides line up with TRBD1. Unmatched junction bases numbered 9, after V lost 4 bases and J lost 4 bases. The CDR3 is 15 amino acids. Germline V lookup: CDR1 MNHNS, CDR2 SASEGT. The CDR3 nucleotides are TGTGCCAGCAGTGTCTTCGACAGGGTAGCCTATGGCTACACCTTC. Its translation: CASSVFDRVAYGYTF.

V gene TRBV11-2 combines with J gene TRBJ2-5, with D perhaps TRBD1 (6 bases). The CDR3 runs 17 residues. Germline CDR1 and CDR2: SGHAT and FQNNGV. The V end lost 3 bases, the J end lost 1 base, and 18 bases lay between the germline ends. This chain's CDR3 is CASSLMTGLTTQETQYF. The DNA for the CDR3 is TGTGCCAGCAGCTTGATGACAGGCCTGACTACCCAAGAGACCCAGTACTTC.

This clonotype was found a few times. This chain uses TRBV20-1 with TRBJ1-1; the D gene is possibly TRBD1 (5 bases). The CDR3 spans 13 residues. V was shortened by 3 bases and J by 1 base, with 9 bases between the two germline ends. From germline, CDR1 is DFQATT and CDR2 SNEGSKA (reference sequence). The CDR3 DNA sequence: TGCAGTGCTAGCCGGCAGGGGAACACTGAAGCTTTCTTT. Encoded protein: CSASRQGNTEAFF.

This clonotype was observed a handful of times. The chain uses TRBV27 and TRBJ2-7; D may be TRBD1 (6 bases). V dropped 5 bases and J dropped 2 bases, with 13 bases sitting between them. This CDR3 is built from 14 residues. Germline CDR1 reads MNHEY; CDR2 reads SMNVEV (reference sequence). CDR3 in DNA: TGTGCCAGCAGTCTAGACAGGATCGCCTACGAGCAGTACTTC. This encodes CASSLDRIAYEQYF.

This chain uses TRBV20-1 with TRBJ1-1; D gene ambiguous. The CDR3 spans 12 residues. The ends were cut back, 3 bases at V and 1 base at J, with 6 bases in the middle. The germline gives CDR1 DFQATT, CDR2 SNEGSKA (reference sequence). This CDR3 reads CSARLGNTEAFF. The DNA for the CDR3 is TGCAGTGCTAGGCTGGGGAACACTGAAGCTTTCTTT.

The chain joins TRBV7-2 to TRBJ2-1, with 9 bases that match TRBD2. The V and J ends lost 2 bases and 4 bases, in that order; junction bases with no gene match: 6. Germline-derived CDR1 and CDR2 are SGHTA and FQGNSA. This CDR3 comprises 16 residues. CDR3 sequence reads: CASSLLLAGDYNEQFF. Here the CDR3 DNA reads TGTGCCAGCAGCTTATTGTTAGCGGGAGATTACAATGAGCAGTTCTTC.

A few counts support this clonotype. CDR3 residues: CASSLGAHSDTQYF. The CDR3, as DNA: TGTGCCAGCAGTTTAGGGGCGCACTCAGATACGCAGTATTTT. The genes are TRBV12-3 or TRBV12-4 and TRBJ2-3; D is unresolved. There are 14 residues in the CDR3. Trimming pared 1 base from V and 4 bases from J, leaving 9 bases between.

This clonotype was counted a few times. The chain uses TRBV7-2 and TRBJ1-5; D gene uncertain. Trimming shortened V by 0 bases and J by 4 bases, and 13 bases separated the two germline ends. This CDR3 is 16 amino acids long. Germline CDR1 is SGHTA and CDR2 is FQGNSA. The CDR3 sequence is CASSLAPAGTNQPQHF. The CDR3 DNA sequence: TGTGCCAGCAGCTTAGCCCCAGCAGGAACAAATCAGCCCCAGCATTTT.

Only a few counts were recorded for this clonotype. DNA of the CDR3: TGTGCCAGCAGCCATACGGGGAACTATGGCTACACCTTC. Residues: CASSHTGNYGYTF. The V gene is TRBV3-1, the J gene TRBJ1-2; D gene uncertain. V was shortened by 3 bases and J by 2 bases, with 7 bases between the two germline ends. The CDR3 extends over 13 amino acids. Germline CDR1 is LGHDT and CDR2 is YNNKEL (reference sequence).